Given below is one T cell receptor (beta chain) in context. Its antigen is unknown. This specimen comes from a study of OX40 agonist ivuxolimab in advanced cancers. Germline V gene data show CDR1 as MDHEN and CDR2 as SYDVKM. Trimming cost V 2 bases and J 3 bases, with 14 bases left between them. CDR3 length: 15 amino acids. The assay was immunoSEQ multiplex PCR, and TCRdb's table has in-frame clones only and misses some. The sample comprises approximately 90,000 clones, 70% to 90% of which are singletons, and around 0.85% rests with the top ten. Findings and limits, study-wide: By week 6 at 0.1 to 3.0 mg/kg, blood CD4+ and CD8+ T cells had expanded clonally. Normalized T-cell clonal expansion was also low in some nonresponders.

The chain has TRBV28 and TRBJ2-7; weak D call: TRBD1 (5 bases). The sequence was obtained from an adult with an advanced solid tumor such as melanoma, head and neck, liver or kidney cancer. This sample comprised CD4+ or CD8+ T cells sorted from blood, obtained in a trial of the OX40 agonist ivuxolimab. The CDR3 coding sequence is TGTGCCAGCAGTTTAGTCTCCGCAGGGCACTACGAGCAGTACTTC. It specifies CASSLVSAGHYEQYF.